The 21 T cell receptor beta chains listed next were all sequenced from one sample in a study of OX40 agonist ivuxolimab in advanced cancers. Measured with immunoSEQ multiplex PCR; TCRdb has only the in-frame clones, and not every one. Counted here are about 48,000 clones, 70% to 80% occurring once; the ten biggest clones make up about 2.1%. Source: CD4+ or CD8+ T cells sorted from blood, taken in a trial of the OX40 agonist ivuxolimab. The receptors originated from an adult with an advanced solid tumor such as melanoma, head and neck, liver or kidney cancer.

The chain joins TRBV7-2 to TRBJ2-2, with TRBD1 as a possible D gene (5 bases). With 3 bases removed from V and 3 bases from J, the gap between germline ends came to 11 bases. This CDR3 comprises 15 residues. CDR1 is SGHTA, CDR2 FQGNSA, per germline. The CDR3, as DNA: TGTGCCAGCAGCTTCAGTCAGGGTCACACCGGGGAGCTGTTTTTT. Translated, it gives CASSFSQGHTGELFF.

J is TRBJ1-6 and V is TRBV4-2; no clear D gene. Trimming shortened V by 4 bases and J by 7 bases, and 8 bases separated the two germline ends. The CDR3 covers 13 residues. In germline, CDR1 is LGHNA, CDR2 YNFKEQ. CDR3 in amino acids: CASSRAINSPLHF. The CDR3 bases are TGTGCCAGCAGCCGAGCGATAAATTCACCCCTCCACTTT.

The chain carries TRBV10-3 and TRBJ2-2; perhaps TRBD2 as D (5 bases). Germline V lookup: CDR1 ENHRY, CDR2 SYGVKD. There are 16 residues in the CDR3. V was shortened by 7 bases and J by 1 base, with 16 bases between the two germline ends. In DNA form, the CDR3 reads TGTGCCATCACGTCTCCGGAGGTGAGGAACACCGGGGAGCTGTTTTTT. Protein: CAITSPEVRNTGELFF.

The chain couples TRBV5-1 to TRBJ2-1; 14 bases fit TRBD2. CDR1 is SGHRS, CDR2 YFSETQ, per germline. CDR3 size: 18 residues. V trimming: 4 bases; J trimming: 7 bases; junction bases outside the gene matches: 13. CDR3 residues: CASSQSRGLAGGRNEQFF. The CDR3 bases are TGCGCCAGCAGCCAGTCTAGAGGACTAGCGGGAGGTCGGAATGAGCAGTTCTTC. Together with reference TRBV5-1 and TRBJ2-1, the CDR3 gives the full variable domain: KAGVTQTPRYLIKTRGQQVTLSCSPISGHRSVSWYQQTPGQGLQFLFEYFSETQRNKGNFPGRFSGRQFSNSRSEMNVSTLELGDSALYLCASSQSRGLAGGRNEQFFGPGTRLTVL.

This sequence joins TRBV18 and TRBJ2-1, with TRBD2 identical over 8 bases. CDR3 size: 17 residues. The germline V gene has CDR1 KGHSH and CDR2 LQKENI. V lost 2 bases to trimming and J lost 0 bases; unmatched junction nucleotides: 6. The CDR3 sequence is CASSPRGLAGSYNEQFF. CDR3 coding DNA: TGTGCCAGCTCACCAAGAGGGCTAGCGGGCTCCTACAATGAGCAGTTCTTC.

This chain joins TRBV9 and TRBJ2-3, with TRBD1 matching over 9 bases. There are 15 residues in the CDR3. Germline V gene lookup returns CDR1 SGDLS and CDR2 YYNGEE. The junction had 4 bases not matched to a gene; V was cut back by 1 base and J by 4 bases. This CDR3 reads CASSVRTGVSDTQYF. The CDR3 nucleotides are TGTGCCAGCAGCGTACGGACAGGGGTTTCAGATACGCAGTATTTT.

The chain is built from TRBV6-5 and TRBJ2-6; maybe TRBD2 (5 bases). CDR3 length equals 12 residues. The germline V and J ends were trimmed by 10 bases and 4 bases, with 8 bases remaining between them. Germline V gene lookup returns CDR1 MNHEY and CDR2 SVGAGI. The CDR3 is CATGSGANVLTF. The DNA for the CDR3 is TGTGCCACGGGGTCCGGGGCCAACGTCCTGACTTTC.

For the CDR3, the DNA is TGTGCCAGTAGGGGGGGCCGGACTAGCGGGAGGCGGAATGAGCAGTTCTTC. It yields the protein CASRGGRTSGRRNEQFF. V and J are TRBV19 and TRBJ2-1; TRBD2 aligns across 14 bases. This CDR3 has 17 residues. From germline, CDR1 is LNHDA and CDR2 SQIVND (reference sequence). V lost 6 bases, J lost 7 bases, and 11 bases stayed unmatched.

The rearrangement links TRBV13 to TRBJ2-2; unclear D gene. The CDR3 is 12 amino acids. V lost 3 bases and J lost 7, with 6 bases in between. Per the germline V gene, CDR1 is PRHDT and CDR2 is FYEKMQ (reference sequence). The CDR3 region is CASSFGGGELFF. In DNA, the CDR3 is TGTGCCAGCAGCTTTGGTGGCGGGGAGCTGTTTTTT.

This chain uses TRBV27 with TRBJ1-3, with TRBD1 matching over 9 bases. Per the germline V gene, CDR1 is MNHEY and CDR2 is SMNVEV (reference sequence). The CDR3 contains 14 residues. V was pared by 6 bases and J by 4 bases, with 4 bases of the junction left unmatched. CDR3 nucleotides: TGTGCCAGCAGCCGGGACAGGGACGGAAACACCATATATTTT. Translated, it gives CASSRDRDGNTIYF.

This CDR3 reads CASSTLRVRPFQETQYF. DNA of the CDR3: TGTGCCAGCAGCACCCTGCGCGTACGACCCTTCCAAGAGACCCAGTACTTC. The rearrangement links TRBV21-1 to TRBJ2-5. TRBV21-1 is annotated as a pseudogene. The CDR3 has 17 residues.

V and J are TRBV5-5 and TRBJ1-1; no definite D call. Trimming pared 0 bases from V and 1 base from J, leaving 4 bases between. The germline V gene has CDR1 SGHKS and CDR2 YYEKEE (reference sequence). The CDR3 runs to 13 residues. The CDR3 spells CASSLEPNTEAFF. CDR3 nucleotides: TGTGCCAGCAGCTTGGAACCGAACACTGAAGCTTTCTTT. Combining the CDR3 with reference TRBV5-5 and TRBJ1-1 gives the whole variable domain DAGVTQSPTHLIKTRGQQVTLRCSPISGHKSVSWYQQVLGQGPQFIFQYYEKEERGRGNFPDRFSARQFPNYSSELNVNALLLGDSALYLCASSLEPNTEAFFGQGTRLTVV.

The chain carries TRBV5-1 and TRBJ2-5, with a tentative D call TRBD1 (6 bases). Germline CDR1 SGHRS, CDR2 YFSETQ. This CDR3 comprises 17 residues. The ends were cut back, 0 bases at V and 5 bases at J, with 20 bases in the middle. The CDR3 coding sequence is TGCGCCAGCAGCTTGGGGCCCCTAGGGGGTAGACGGGAGACCCAGTACTTC. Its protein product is CASSLGPLGGRRETQYF.

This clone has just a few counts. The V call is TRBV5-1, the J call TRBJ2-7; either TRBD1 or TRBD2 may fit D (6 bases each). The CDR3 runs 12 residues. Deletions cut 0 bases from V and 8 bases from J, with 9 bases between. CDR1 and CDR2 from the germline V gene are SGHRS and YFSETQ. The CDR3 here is CASSLEGGQQYF. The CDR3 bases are TGCGCCAGCAGCTTGGAGGGGGGCCAGCAGTACTTC.

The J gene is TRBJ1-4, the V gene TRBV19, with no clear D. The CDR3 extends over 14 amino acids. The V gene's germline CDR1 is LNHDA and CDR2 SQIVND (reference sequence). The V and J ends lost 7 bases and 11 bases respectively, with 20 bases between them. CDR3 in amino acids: CASTPVISGDKLFF. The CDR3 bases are TGTGCCAGTACCCCCGTAATCTCGGGCGACAAACTGTTTTTT.

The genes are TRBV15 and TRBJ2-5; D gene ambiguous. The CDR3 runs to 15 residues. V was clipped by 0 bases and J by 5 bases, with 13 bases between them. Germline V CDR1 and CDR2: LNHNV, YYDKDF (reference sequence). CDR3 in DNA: TGTGCCACCAGCAGAGATGGTACTGGGAAGGAGACCCAGTACTTC. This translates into CATSRDGTGKETQYF.

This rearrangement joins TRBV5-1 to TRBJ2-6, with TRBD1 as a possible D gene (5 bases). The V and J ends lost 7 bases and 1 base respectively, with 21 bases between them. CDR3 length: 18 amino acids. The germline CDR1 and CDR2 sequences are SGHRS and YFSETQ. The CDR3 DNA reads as TGCGCCAGCCGCCGAACTGTGGACATCCGATCTGGGGCCAACGTCCTGACTTTC. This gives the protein CASRRTVDIRSGANVLTF.

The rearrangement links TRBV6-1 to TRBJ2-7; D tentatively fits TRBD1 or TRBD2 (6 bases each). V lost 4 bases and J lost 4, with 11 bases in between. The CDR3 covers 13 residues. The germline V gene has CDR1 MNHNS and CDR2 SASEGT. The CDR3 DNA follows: TGTGCCAGCAGTGGGGGGGCGCGTTACGAGCAGTACTTC. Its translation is CASSGGARYEQYF.

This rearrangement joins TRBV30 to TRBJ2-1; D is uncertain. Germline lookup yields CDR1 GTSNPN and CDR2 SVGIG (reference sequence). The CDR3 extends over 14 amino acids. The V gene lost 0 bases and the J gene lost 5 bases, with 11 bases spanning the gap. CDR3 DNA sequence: TGTGCCTGGAGTGTACTGACTGCACACAATGAGCAGTTCTTC. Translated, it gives CAWSVLTAHNEQFF. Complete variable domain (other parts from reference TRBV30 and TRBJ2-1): SQTIHQWPATLVQPVGSPLSLECTVEGTSNPNLYWYRQAAGRGLQLLFYSVGIGQISSEVPQNLSASRPQDRQFILSSKKLLLSDSGFYLCAWSVLTAHNEQFFGPGTRLTVL.

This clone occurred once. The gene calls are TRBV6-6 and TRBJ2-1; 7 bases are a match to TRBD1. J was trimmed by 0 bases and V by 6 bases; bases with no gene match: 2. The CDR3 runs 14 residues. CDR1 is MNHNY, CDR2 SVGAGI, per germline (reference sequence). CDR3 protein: CASRRQGSYNEQFF. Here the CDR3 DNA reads TGTGCCAGCAGAAGACAGGGCTCCTACAATGAGCAGTTCTTC.

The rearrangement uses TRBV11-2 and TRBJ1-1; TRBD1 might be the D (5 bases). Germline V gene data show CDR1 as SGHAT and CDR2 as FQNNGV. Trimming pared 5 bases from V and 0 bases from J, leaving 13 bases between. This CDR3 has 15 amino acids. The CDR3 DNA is TGTGCCAGCAGCCCGGGGGTAGGGTTGAACACTGAAGCTTTCTTT. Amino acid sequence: CASSPGVGLNTEAFF.